The source of this TCR beta chain is a study of Ad26.COV2.S vaccination and SARS-CoV-2 variants (TCRdb year 2021). Study-wide context: Vaccine-arm donors were drawn from COV1001, a multicentre, randomized, double-blind, placebo-controlled phase I-IIa trial of Ad26.COV2.S in healthy adults. Dosing of Ad26.COV2.S was intramuscular, at either 5x10^10 or 1x10^11 viral particles, delivered as one shot or as two shots spaced 56 days apart. Sequencing of the TCRbeta repertoire served to evaluate the specificity and breadth of SARS-CoV-2-reactive T cell receptors following Ad26.COV2.S vaccination. The TCR-sequenced set comprised around 30 samples: approximately 19 Ad26.COV2.S vaccine recipients, 5 placebo recipients and 8 SARS-CoV-2 convalescent individuals. Trial participants were randomized into five groups of five: low-dose or high-dose Ad26.COV2.S given once or twice, or placebo on both occasions. Blinding of investigators to trial group allocation was maintained during experiments and outcome assessment. Overall results and qualifications from the work: Non-spike TCR breadth was comparable between vaccine and placebo recipients, consistent with the vaccine containing only spike. After vaccination, substantial breadth of spike-specific CD8+ and CD4+ T cell responses was reported. Ad26.COV2.S recipients had higher spike-specific TCR breadth than placebo recipients (P = 0.0014). Comparing responses between vaccine doses or regimens was not something the study was powered to do. According to the authors, total T cell responses may have been underestimated by the TCR breadth and depth analyses.

The treatment or condition tag for this specimen amounts to: roughly 18 received Ad26.COV2.S at low or high dose, single or two shots; a few received placebo; per-sample allocation not given. Repertoires of vaccine and placebo recipients were sequenced from samples taken on day 63 after the first injection. Between 29 July and 7 August 2020, Cohort 1b enrolled about 27 adults aged 18-55 years at one site in Boston, USA. Ad26.COV2.S was a replication-incompetent adenovirus type 26 vector that expressed a prefusion-stabilized SARS-CoV-2 spike protein derived from the original Wuhan strain. TCRbeta CDR3 regions were sequenced with the immunoSEQ Assay. After extraction, genomic DNA underwent amplification by bias-controlled multiplex PCR, followed by high-throughput sequencing. Per the original workflow: Collapsing and filtering of sequences were performed to quantify the absolute abundance of each unique TCRbeta CDR3 region. T cell fraction was estimated by normalization of TCRbeta template counts to usable DNA, with usable DNA being measured through amplification of reference genes present in all nucleated cells. Repertoire TCRs were annotated as SARS-CoV-2-specific by exact matching of V gene, CDR3 amino acid sequence and J gene to a known reactive TCR set. MIRA supplied the reference SARS-CoV-2 TCR set, which was filtered for enrichment in COVID-19-positive ImmuneCODE repertoires so that public or cross-reactive TCRs were removed. Based on the MIRA antigens, annotated TCRs were further analysed at the level of specific ORF or position within ORF. Breadth was defined as annotated unique rearrangements over total unique productive rearrangements; depth was the summed frequency of those rearrangements. TCR breadth was compared between groups using two-sided Wilcoxon rank-sum tests. The immuneACCESS repertoire file appears here via TCRdb, limited to in-frame rearrangements. These files lack a portion of the clones; in checked studies, under half of the deficit traces to unresolved V genes, and the cause of the others is not known. The DNA was the basis for D and trimming; V, J and clone size are from that table. The sample table shows about 480,000 clones, and roughly nine tenths are seen once. Over 10% of the sample is in the top ten clones.

CDR1 and CDR2 are drawn from the germline V gene: LGHNA, YNFKEQ. The CDR3 runs 15 residues from the cysteine to the phenylalanine. Only the CDR3 DNA stays, 45 bases, in frame from base 1. Trimming costs V 1 base and J 0 bases, and their ends lie 10 bases apart. Regarding this clone: There is no known antigen for this receptor. No base-level quality is on record; no much larger clone is a single base apart.

The starting material was peripheral blood, obtained in a trial of Ad26.COV2.S vaccine versus placebo. The V gene is TRBV4-2 and the J gene is TRBJ2-7, with an unclear D gene assignment. The receptor was isolated from a person aged 18-65 years who received the Ad26.COV2.S COVID-19 vaccine or a placebo. The CDR3 has the sequence CASSQVRSSSYEQYF. The DNA sequence is given as TGTGCCAGCAGCCAAGTGAGGTCAAGCTCCTACGAGCAGTACTTC.